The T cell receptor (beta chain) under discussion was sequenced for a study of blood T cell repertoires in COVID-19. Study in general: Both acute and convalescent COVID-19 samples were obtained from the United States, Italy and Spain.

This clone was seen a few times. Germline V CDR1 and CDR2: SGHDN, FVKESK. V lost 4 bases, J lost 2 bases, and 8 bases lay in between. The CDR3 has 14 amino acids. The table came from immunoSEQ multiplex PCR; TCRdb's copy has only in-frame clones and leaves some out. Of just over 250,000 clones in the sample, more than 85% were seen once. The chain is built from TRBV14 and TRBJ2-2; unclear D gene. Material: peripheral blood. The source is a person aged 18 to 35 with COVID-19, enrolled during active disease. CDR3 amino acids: CASSRERNTGELFF. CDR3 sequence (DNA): TGTGCCAGCAGCCGAGAGCGAAACACCGGGGAGCTGTTTTTT.